These 3 T cell receptor beta chains were sequenced from one sample in a study of T cells in Graves' hyperthyroidism and ophthalmopathy. TCR beta CDR3 sequences were amplified from RNA transcripts. The TCR CDR3 first-round RT-PCR relied on the HTBI primer set. TCRdb used MiXCR to reprocess the multiplex PCR reads, holding one entry per CDR3 protein. The sample includes hundreds of thousands of distinct CDR3 sequences, more than 12% of them seen just once. Sample: blood. The source of these receptors is a woman aged 25-40 years with Graves' hyperthyroidism.

The chain has TRBV20-1 and TRBJ2-6; no reliable D call. The length of the CDR3 is 13 residues. CDR1 DFQATT and CDR2 SNEGSKA come from the germline V gene (reference sequence). Trimming removed 6 bases from V and 2 bases from J, with 8 bases in between. CDR3 nucleotides: TGCAGTGCGAGATTTCCTGGGGCCAACGTCCTGACTTTC. Its protein product is CSARFPGANVLTF.

This clonotype was observed at least ten times. This chain joins TRBV27 and TRBJ2-2, with D maybe TRBD2 (6 bases). Looked up from germline, CDR1 is MNHEY and CDR2 is SMNVEV (reference sequence). The V end was cut by 9 bases, the J end by 4 bases, with 21 bases between. The CDR3 is 16 residues long. This CDR3 reads CASSRRASDGTGELFF. CDR3 DNA sequence: TGTGCCAGTAGTAGGAGGGCTAGCGATGGCACCGGGGAGCTGTTTTTT.

This clonotype was counted at least ten times. The rearrangement joins TRBV7-9 to TRBJ2-7; TRBD1 aligns across 8 bases. The length of the CDR3 is 15 residues. Germline CDR1 is SEHNR and CDR2 is FQNEAQ (reference sequence). J was trimmed by 5 bases and V by 5 bases; bases with no gene match: 11. The chain's CDR3 is CASSPAGTGVHEQYF. DNA of the CDR3: TGTGCCAGCAGCCCTGCTGGGACAGGTGTACACGAGCAGTACTTC.